This is a list of T cell receptor beta chains from one sample in a study of CD8+ T cells in alopecia areata. Profiling relied on immunoSEQ multiplex PCR, and the TCRdb table lists in-frame clones only, not all of them. There are more than 110,000 clones in the sample; 82% occur only once, and roughly 25% lies in the top ten. This sample comprised CD8+ T cells sorted from blood, obtained at week 4, from a patient treated with tofacitinib. The receptor set was obtained from a human donor with alopecia areata. CDR3s include the opening cysteine and the closing phenylalanine or tryptophan. The D gene is left open where the match is weak. Clone sizes are given selectively: once, few, many, or a class where the clone is expanded.

cdr3_aa cdr3_nt v_call clone_size j_call d_call
CASSQGDRATDTQYF TGTGCCAGCAGCCAAGGGGACAGAGCCACAGATACGCAGTATTTT TRBV4-2 - TRBJ2-3 TRBD1
CASSPGGSGNTIYF TGTGCCAGCAGCCCGGGGGGGTCTGGAAACACCATATATTTT TRBV6-5 - TRBJ1-3 -
CASSPTGGTGANVLTF TGTGCCAGCAGTCCCACAGGGGGGACTGGGGCCAACGTCCTGACTTTC TRBV27 once TRBJ2-6 TRBD1
CASSSPSERDTIGTDTQYF TGTGCCAGCAGTTCCCCAAGCGAGCGGGACACTATAGGCACAGATACGCAGTATTTT TRBV28 few TRBJ2-3 -
CASSPPGGSSYEQYF TGTGCCAGCAGCCCTCCGGGCGGTTCCTCCTACGAGCAGTACTTC TRBV9 - TRBJ2-7 -
CASSPGISPYYEQYF TGTGCCAGCAGCCCCGGGATTTCACCCTACTACGAGCAGTACTTC TRBV7-9 - TRBJ2-7 -
CASSFRTFGTGELFF TGCGCCAGCAGCTTTAGGACCTTCGGGACCGGGGAGCTGTTTTTT TRBV5-1 - TRBJ2-2 -
CASSSAGAYETQYF TGTGCCAGCAGCTCCGCGGGGGCATATGAGACCCAGTACTTC TRBV7-2 - TRBJ2-5 -
CASSEWGTDEYF TGTGCCAGCAGTGAATGGGGGACAGATGAGTACTTC TRBV25-1 - TRBJ2-4 TRBD1
CASSNRDRRRNTQYF TGTGCCAGCAGCAACCGGGACAGGCGTCGAAATACGCAGTATTTT TRBV7-8 few TRBJ2-3 TRBD1
CASSLGDDSGGRRQFF TGTGCCAGCAGCTTAGGCGATGATAGCGGGGGGCGGAGGCAGTTCTTC TRBV13 - TRBJ2-1 TRBD2
CASSTYGQADTGELFF TGTGCCAGCAGTACTTACGGACAGGCCGACACCGGGGAGCTGTTTTTT TRBV11-3 few TRBJ2-2 TRBD1
CASSQGQNYEQYF TGCGCCAGCAGCCAAGGGCAAAACTACGAGCAGTACTTC TRBV4-1 - TRBJ2-7 -
CAWSVRTGMYQPQHF TGTGCCTGGAGTGTACGGACAGGGATGTATCAGCCCCAGCATTTT TRBV30 - TRBJ1-5 TRBD1
CASSISGTGAQYF TGTGCCAGCAGCATCTCCGGGACGGGAGCGCAGTATTTT TRBV9 - TRBJ2-3 -
CASSFTGGYRDTQYF TGTGCCAGCAGCTTCACAGGGGGCTATAGAGATACGCAGTATTTT TRBV7-3 once TRBJ2-3 TRBD1
CASSPTSSPFDEQFF TGTGCCAGCAGTCCGACAAGTTCGCCGTTCGATGAGCAGTTCTTC TRBV27 - TRBJ2-1 -
CASSLGSGADTQYF TGTGCCAGCAGCCTAGGGTCCGGGGCAGATACGCAGTATTTT TRBV9 - TRBJ2-3 -
CSVDTSGDGELFF TGCAGCGTTGATACCAGCGGGGACGGGGAGCTGTTTTTT TRBV29-1 - TRBJ2-2 TRBD2
CASSQHITSVFGYTF TGCGCCAGCAGCCAGCACATAACTTCGGTGTTTGGCTACACCTTC TRBV4-1 once TRBJ1-2 -
CSVDDTHEQFF TGCAGCGTTGACGACACCCATGAGCAGTTCTTC TRBV29-1 few TRBJ2-1 -
CASSQETDTEAFF TGCGCCAGCAGCCAAGAAACGGACACTGAAGCTTTCTTT TRBV4-1 - TRBJ1-1 -
CASSPEGGYGYTF TGTGCCAGCAGCCCCGAGGGGGGCTATGGCTACACCTTC TRBV7-9 - TRBJ1-2 -
CSVTGNYEQYF TGCAGCGTTACGGGGAACTACGAGCAGTACTTC TRBV29-1 - TRBJ2-7 -
CASSLRGADTEAFF TGCGCCAGCAGCTTGCGGGGGGCGGACACTGAAGCTTTCTTT TRBV5-1 - TRBJ1-1 -
CASSLGTSDVGEQYF TGTGCCAGCAGCTTAGGGACTAGCGATGTCGGCGAGCAGTACTTC TRBV11-2 - TRBJ2-7 TRBD2
CASSLGRNTEAFF TGTGCCAGCAGCTTAGGGCGGAACACTGAAGCTTTCTTT TRBV7-8 once TRBJ1-1 -
CASSLADEDNEQFF TGTGCCAGCAGCTTAGCGGACGAAGACAATGAGCAGTTCTTC TRBV7-9 - TRBJ2-1 -
CASSFLQGQGVYEQYF TGTGCCAGCAGCTTCCTCCAGGGACAGGGGGTCTACGAGCAGTACTTC TRBV7-9 - TRBJ2-7 TRBD1
CASSLQGSEQYF TGTGCCAGCAGCCTCCAGGGTTCCGAGCAGTACTTC TRBV7-6 - TRBJ2-7 -
CASSLGGDPYEQYF TGTGCCAGCAGCTTGGGCGGGGACCCATACGAGCAGTACTTC TRBV5-4 - TRBJ2-7 -
CASSPWGLETQYF TGTGCCAGCAGCCCTTGGGGGTTGGAGACCCAGTACTTC TRBV14 - TRBJ2-5 -
CASSPGPYEQYF TGTGCCAGCAGCCCCGGACCCTACGAGCAGTACTTC TRBV7-9 - TRBJ2-7 -
CASSEWRGETQYF TGTGCCAGCAGTGAATGGAGGGGAGAGACCCAGTACTTC TRBV2 - TRBJ2-5 -
CASSLLEAGELFF TGTGCCAGCAGCTTATTAGAGGCCGGGGAGCTGTTTTTT TRBV13 - TRBJ2-2 -
CASSLLGGLSNQPQHF TGTGCCAGCAGCTTATTGGGGGGACTGAGCAATCAGCCCCAGCATTTT TRBV7-8 - TRBJ1-5 -
CASSLMGGGYNEQFF TGTGCCAGCAGCTTAATGGGCGGGGGCTACAATGAGCAGTTCTTC TRBV7-3 - TRBJ2-1 TRBD2
CASSGPGGNTIYF TGTGCCAGCAGTGGGCCCGGGGGAAACACCATATATTTT TRBV25-1 - TRBJ1-3 -
CASSRTGAISPLHF TGTGCCAGCAGCCGGACAGGGGCGATATCACCCCTCCACTTT TRBV7-9 - TRBJ1-6 TRBD1
CARGGLTTGELFF TGCGCCCGAGGGGGGCTCACCACCGGGGAGCTGTTTTTT TRBV23-1 - TRBJ2-2 -
CASDTTGRYEQYF TGTGCCAGCGACACTACTGGGAGGTACGAGCAGTACTTC TRBV6-1 - TRBJ2-7 -
CASSLEAGQPQHF TGTGCCAGCAGCTTGGAAGCCGGACAGCCCCAGCATTTT TRBV5-6 once TRBJ1-5 -
CASRHRNPYNEQFF TGTGCCAGCAGACACCGCAACCCCTACAATGAGCAGTTCTTC TRBV6-5 - TRBJ2-1 -
CAWSSASHEQYF TGTGCCTGGAGTTCAGCCTCCCACGAGCAGTACTTC TRBV30 - TRBJ2-7 -
CASSFGGELFF TGTGCCAGCAGCTTTGGAGGGGAGCTGTTTTTT TRBV5-6 - TRBJ2-2 -
CASSSTATNSYEQYF TGTGCCAGCAGTTCCACCGCGACAAACTCCTACGAGCAGTACTTC TRBV9 few TRBJ2-7 -
CASSPRTAGVSYGYTF TGTGCCAGCAGCCCCAGGACCGCAGGGGTTAGCTATGGCTACACCTTC TRBV7-2 - TRBJ1-2 -
CASSLNGGNQETQYF TGTGCCAGCAGCTTAAACGGGGGGAACCAAGAGACCCAGTACTTC TRBV13 - TRBJ2-5 TRBD2
CASSQEQQMGDEQFF TGTGCCAGCAGCCAAGAGCAACAGATGGGCGATGAGCAGTTCTTC TRBV4-2 - TRBJ2-1 -
CSVVGQGFHEQYF TGCAGCGTTGTGGGACAGGGTTTCCACGAGCAGTACTTC TRBV29-1 - TRBJ2-7 TRBD1
CASSERGGYEQYF TGTGCCAGCAGTGAAAGAGGGGGGTACGAGCAGTACTTC TRBV6-1 - TRBJ2-7 -
CASSEWVVGQETQYF TGTGCCAGCAGTGAATGGGTGGTGGGCCAAGAGACCCAGTACTTC TRBV6-1 - TRBJ2-5 -
CASSLSGYTDTQYF TGTGCCAGCAGCCTTAGCGGGTACACAGATACGCAGTATTTT TRBV7-6 few TRBJ2-3 TRBD2
CASSHRESYEQYF TGTGCCAGTAGCCACAGGGAATCCTACGAGCAGTACTTC TRBV19 - TRBJ2-7 -
CASSPLRGELFF TGTGCCAGCAGTCCATTAAGAGGGGAGCTGTTTTTT TRBV27 - TRBJ2-2 -